This T cell receptor (beta chain) came from a study of CD8+CD57+ T cells in acquired aplastic anemia (dated by TCRdb to 2016 to 2019). General notes on the study: DNA extracted from sorted CD4+ and CD8+ cells had a mean of approximately 3.5 ug, with a range of roughly 0.2 to 27.4 ug.

TCR repertoires of sorted CD4+ and CD8+ blood T cells from severe aplastic anemia patients and healthy subjects were deep-sequenced in the study. Ficoll-Paque density gradient centrifugation was used to isolate peripheral blood mononuclear cells. CD4+ and CD8+ T cells were sorted by FACS or magnetic beads before DNA extraction. Results the study describes overall, beyond this receptor: Although roughly 29 CD8+ CDR3 sequences were shared by patients and controls, these sequences appeared highly expressed in patients and within the immunodominant clones of patients. Patients and healthy controls showed no significant difference in CD8+ Simpson's diversity (P=0.060).

Genomic DNA served as template for TCR beta VDJ combination and CDR3 sequence profiling. TCR repertoire sequencing was run on an Illumina HiSeq 2000. The study's processing was this. TRBV/TRBJ rearrangement plots, CDR3 size and DJ length profiles, and Simpson's diversity index were used to evaluate the repertoires. The immunodominant clone was defined as the most abundant DNA sequence in deep sequencing data. CDR3 amino acid sequences were checked for sharing across subjects and were also compared against the VDJdb database and published repertoires. TCRdb reprocessed the public reads (quality trimming at Q25 with fastp, clone calling with MiXCR) and kept in-frame beta chains. Identical CDR3 proteins give one entry, which carries the most common genes and DNA. TCRdb's processing, not the authors' own work, is the source of the V and J calls. This sample comprises hundreds of thousands of distinct CDR3 sequences, about 56% of them detected only once. The ten largest make up 8% of the sample.

This clonotype appeared once. The antigen it binds to is not known. There are no base qualities to consult, and no much larger clone falls within one base. Support from one read is weak. From the germline V gene, CDR1 is SGHNT and CDR2 is YENEEA. The V end gives up 2 bases and the J end 8 bases, leaving 15 bases in the junction not matched to a gene. CDR3 length: 19 amino acids, cysteine to phenylalanine. The DNA shown is the 57-base CDR3, in frame from base 1. The sequenced material came from sorted CD4+, CD8+, or CD8+CD57+ T cells (not recorded which) from PBMCs. The TCR sequence derives from a human donor with severe aplastic anemia or a healthy control (not recorded which). The sequence is built from TRBV11-3 and TRBJ2-1, with 13 bases in between that match TRBD2. The DNA sequence follows: TGTGCCAGCAGCTTAAGGCAGGGGGGACTAGCGGGACTTGGGGATGAGCAGTTCTTC. Protein translation: CASSLRQGGLAGLGDEQFF.